This T cell receptor (beta chain) was identified in a study of T-cell memory formation after mild COVID-19 (dated by TCRdb to about 2021). About the full investigation: TCR sequence clusters from the two donors were found to be largely donor specific. Two young, previously healthy adult volunteers, one female and one male, were included in the cohort. In a couple of donors, T-cell clones that expanded and contracted after mild COVID-19 were tracked by sequencing TCRalpha and TCRbeta repertoires over time.

Instrument used: Illumina NovaSeq 6000. cDNA libraries for TCRalpha and TCRbeta were prepared by 5'RACE using constant-segment primers, with sample barcodes and unique molecular identifiers added. RNA was extracted from every sample with Trizol reagent. Library amplification was performed in two PCR steps, and a second sample barcode and Illumina TruSeq adapters were introduced in the second step. Sequencing of the libraries was done on an Illumina NovaSeq, producing 2 x 150 bp paired-end reads. From the authors' description of their analysis: With migec v1.2.7, reads were demultiplexed and then collapsed into UMI-guided consensus sequences. With mixcr v2.1.11, UMI consensuses were aligned to TRA and TRB V and J templates and assembled into clonotypes. Clonotypes were classified as expanded or contracted when called significant by both edgeR and NoisET, with noise models trained on biological replicates. For edgeR calls, a false discovery rate-adjusted p below 0.01 and a log2 fold-change threshold of 1 were applied. As an exploratory analysis of dynamics, max-normalized trajectories of the 1000 most abundant clonotypes were examined by PCA with hierarchical clustering. Each responding clone was given a CD4 or CD8 phenotype based on the CD4+ and CD8+ repertoires, which had been sequenced separately. The public reads were reprocessed in TCRdb via fastp at Q25 and MiXCR, keeping in-frame beta chains. A single entry per CDR3 protein holds the most common genes and DNA from its merged rows. The V and J calls were determined by TCRdb, not by the authors. This sample has about 350,000 distinct CDR3 sequences in its table, and approximately 14% of those were observed once. The top ten hold 22% of the sample.

Results and caveats for the whole study, not just this receptor: Whether the second-wave clones peaking on day 37 were SARS-CoV-2 specific was not confirmed. The study covered only a couple of mild cases, and larger cohorts including severe cases with pre-infection samples were considered necessary. Contracting CD4+ clones appeared mostly in the CM and EM memory subsets, whereas CD8+ clones were enriched in EMRA. Clones contracting from day 15 to 85 had balanced CD4/CD8 phenotypes, while a second wave expanding from day 15 to 37 was biased towards CD4+. Some responding clones were detected in pre-infection memory, suggesting pre-existing cross-reactive memory T cells joined the SARS-CoV-2 response.

Germline trimming amounts to 4 bases on V and 2 bases on J, with 14 as the count of junction bases outside the gene matches. The germline V gene yields SGHRS for CDR1 and YFSETQ for CDR2. From the cysteine through the phenylalanine, the CDR3 covers 17 amino acids. CDR3 DNA is the only sequence kept; it has 51 bases, read in frame from the first base. Ficoll-Paque density gradient centrifugation was the method used to isolate PBMCs. Note on this clonotype: Its antigen is still unknown. Base qualities are not provided; no much larger clone lies one nucleotide away.

This chain joins TRBV5-1 to TRBJ2-5; the central 7 bases match TRBD1. Source material: PBMCs or a T cell subset sorted from them (not recorded which). The receptor comes from a man in his late teens or twenties who had mild COVID-19 (a few samples of this study predate the infection). The sample titles of this study are shuffled in the database, so cell type and time point are left out; the donor was told from shared clones. The CDR3 here reads CASSPLLRTGGQETQYF. DNA sequence: TGCGCCAGCAGCCCACTGTTAAGGACAGGCGGACAAGAGACCCAGTACTTC.